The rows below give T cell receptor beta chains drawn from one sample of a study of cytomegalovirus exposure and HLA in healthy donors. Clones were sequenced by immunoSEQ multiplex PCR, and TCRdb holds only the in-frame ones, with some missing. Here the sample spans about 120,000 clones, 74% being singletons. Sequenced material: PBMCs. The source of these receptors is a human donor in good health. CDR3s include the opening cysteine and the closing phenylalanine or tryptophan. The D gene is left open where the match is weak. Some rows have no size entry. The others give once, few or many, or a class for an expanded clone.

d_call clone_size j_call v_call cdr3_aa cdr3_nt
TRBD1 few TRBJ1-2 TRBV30 CAVRTGGYTF TGTGCCGTCAGGACAGGTGGCTACACCTTC
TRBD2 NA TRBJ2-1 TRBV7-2 CASSFGLAGRDEQFF TGTGCCAGCAGCTTCGGACTAGCGGGACGGGATGAGCAGTTCTTC
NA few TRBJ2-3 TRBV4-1 CASSTLRQGSTDTQYF TGCGCCAGCAGCACCCTCCGGCAGGGTAGTACAGATACGCAGTATTTT
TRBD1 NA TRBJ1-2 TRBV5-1 CASSPGQGNYGYTF TGCGCCAGCAGCCCCGGACAGGGAAACTATGGCTACACCTTC
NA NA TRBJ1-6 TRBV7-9 CASSFGKSPLHF TGTGCCAGCAGCTTCGGGAAGTCACCCCTCCACTTT
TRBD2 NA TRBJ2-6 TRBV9 CASSAPGGGSTGANVLTF TGTGCCAGCAGCGCGCCGGGGGGGGGTTCTACCGGGGCCAACGTCCTGACTTTC
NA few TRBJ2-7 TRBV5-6 CASSPDYRRYEQYF TGTGCCAGCAGCCCCGATTACCGCCGGTACGAGCAGTACTTC
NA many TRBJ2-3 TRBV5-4 CASSLAQVTDTQYF TGTGCCAGCAGCTTGGCGCAGGTCACAGATACGCAGTATTTT
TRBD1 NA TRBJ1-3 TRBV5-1 CTSSLWTGVSGNTIYF TGCACCAGCAGCTTATGGACAGGAGTCTCTGGAAACACCATATATTTT
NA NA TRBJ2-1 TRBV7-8 CATLGRDIGEQFF TGTGCCACCCTAGGGCGGGATATAGGTGAGCAGTTCTTC
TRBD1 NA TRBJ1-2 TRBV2 CASKRRDSYGYTF TGTGCCAGCAAAAGACGGGACAGCTATGGCTACACCTTC
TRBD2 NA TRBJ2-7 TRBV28 CASSLPAGGEQYF TGTGCCAGCAGTTTACCGGCGGGAGGCGAGCAGTACTTC
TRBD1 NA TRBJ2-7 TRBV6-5 CASSPRGLYEQYF TGTGCCAGCAGCCCCAGGGGGCTCTACGAGCAGTACTTC
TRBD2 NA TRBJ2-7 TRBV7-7 CASSNPGDKAGTSGPYEQYF TGTGCCAGCAGCAACCCCGGGGACAAGGCAGGGACTAGCGGCCCCTACGAGCAGTACTTC
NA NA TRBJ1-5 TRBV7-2 CASSLATGGQPQHF TGTGCCAGCAGCTTAGCGACGGGGGGTCAGCCCCAGCATTTT
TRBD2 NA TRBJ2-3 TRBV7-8 CASSGGTSTSRLTQYF TGTGCCAGCAGCGGGGGGACTAGCACGTCTAGGCTTACGCAGTATTTT
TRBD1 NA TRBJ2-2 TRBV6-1 CAALRTGGTGELFF TGTGCCGCTCTTAGGACAGGGGGGACCGGGGAGCTGTTTTTT
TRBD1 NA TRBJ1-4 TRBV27 CASTRGRKFGEKLFF TGTGCCAGCACAAGGGGGCGGAAGTTTGGGGAAAAACTGTTTTTT
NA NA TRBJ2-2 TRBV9 CASGEQGRDTGELFF TGTGCCAGCGGGGAACAGGGTAGGGACACCGGGGAGCTGTTTTTT
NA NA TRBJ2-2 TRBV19 CASSIYRANTGELFF TGTGCCAGTAGTATCTACAGGGCTAACACCGGGGAGCTGTTTTTT
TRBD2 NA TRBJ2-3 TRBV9 CASSAILAASTDTQYF TGTGCCAGCAGCGCGATACTAGCGGCTAGCACAGATACGCAGTATTTT
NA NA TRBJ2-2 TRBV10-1 CASRPQRETGELFF TGCGCCAGCAGGCCCCAGCGCGAAACCGGGGAGCTGTTTTTT
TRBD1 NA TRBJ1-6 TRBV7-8 CASSASGTEIVPPLHF TGTGCCAGCAGCGCTTCCGGGACAGAAATTGTCCCACCCCTCCACTTT
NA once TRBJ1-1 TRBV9 CASSATGKNTEAFF TGTGCCAGCAGCGCAACAGGGAAGAACACTGAAGCTTTCTTT
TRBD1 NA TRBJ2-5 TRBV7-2 CASSRRTGAILGTQYF TGTGCCAGCAGCCGGAGGACAGGGGCGATCCTTGGCACCCAGTACTTC
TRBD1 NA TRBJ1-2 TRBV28 CASSGPSGGGYGYTF TGTGCCAGCAGTGGACCTTCAGGGGGCGGCTATGGCTACACCTTC
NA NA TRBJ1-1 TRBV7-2 CASSSQGRVSVEAFF TGTGCCAGCAGCTCTCAGGGAAGGGTTTCTGTGGAAGCTTTCTTT
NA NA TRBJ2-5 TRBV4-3 CASSQDISVSETQYF TGCGCCAGCAGCCAAGATATAAGCGTTTCAGAGACCCAGTACTTC
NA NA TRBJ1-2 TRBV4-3 CASSQDRASLGGYTF TGCGCCAGCAGCCAAGACAGGGCGTCATTGGGGGGCTACACCTTC
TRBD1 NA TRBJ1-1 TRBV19 CASRPPRGMAFF TGTGCCAGTAGACCACCCAGGGGGATGGCTTTCTTT
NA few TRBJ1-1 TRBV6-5 CASSYDGVNTEAFF TGTGCCAGCAGTTACGACGGGGTGAACACTGAAGCTTTCTTT
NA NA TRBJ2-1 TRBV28 CASTRGGTGRHEQFF TGTGCCAGCACCCGGGGGGGGACAGGGAGGCATGAGCAGTTCTTC
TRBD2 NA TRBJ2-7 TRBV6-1 CASISVAGSYEQYF TGTGCCAGCATTTCGGTAGCGGGATCCTACGAGCAGTACTTC
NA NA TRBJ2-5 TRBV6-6 CASRYGGRETQYF TGTGCCAGCAGATACGGAGGGCGAGAGACCCAGTACTTC
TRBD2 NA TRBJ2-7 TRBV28 CASSPRGTSGTLYF TGTGCCAGCAGTCCGAGAGGGACTAGCGGGACTCTGTACTTC
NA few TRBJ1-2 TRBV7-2 CASSLEGLGSGYTF TGTGCCAGCAGCTTAGAAGGGCTCGGGAGTGGCTACACCTTC
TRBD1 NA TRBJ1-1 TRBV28 CASSLPGQRNTEAFF TGTGCCAGCAGTCTACCGGGACAGAGGAACACTGAAGCTTTCTTT
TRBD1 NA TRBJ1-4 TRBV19 CASSARQGFNEKLFF TGTGCCAGTAGTGCAAGACAGGGATTTAATGAAAAACTGTTTTTT
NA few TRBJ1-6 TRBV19 CASSRTLRDSHNSPLHF TGTGCCAGTAGTAGAACCCTCCGGGACTCCCATAATTCACCCCTCCACTTT
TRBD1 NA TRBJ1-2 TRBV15 CATSRDMGQGSLDGYTF TGTGCCACCAGCAGAGATATGGGACAGGGGTCCCTCGATGGCTACACCTTC
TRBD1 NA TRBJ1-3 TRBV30 CAWSHRGTGNTIYF TGTGCCTGGAGTCACAGGGGAACTGGAAACACCATATATTTT